There are a few counts of the clone carrying this T cell receptor beta chain. The data were taken from a study of STAT5B mutations in CD4+ large granular lymphocyte leukemia. Here immunoSEQ multiplex PCR was the method, and the copy in TCRdb shows in-frame clones only, minus some. The sample shows approximately 21,000 clones, 75% to 85% of them seen only once. Per germline, CDR1 SGHVS and CDR2 FNYEAQ. Trimming left V 0 bases short and J 2 bases short, with 11 bases between. The CDR3 spans 15 residues. This TCR was recovered from a human donor in good health. Material for sequencing was CD4+ T cells from blood buffy coats. The chain employs TRBV7-6 and TRBJ2-7; D ambiguous. The CDR3 protein is CASSLASSATYEQYF. CDR3 coding DNA: TGTGCCAGCAGCTTAGCGTCAAGCGCGACCTACGAGCAGTACTTC. The full variable domain, rest sourced from reference TRBV7-6 and TRBJ2-7, is GAGVSQSPRYKVTKRGQDVALRCDPISGHVSLYWYRQALGQGPEFLTYFNYEAQQDKSGLPNDRFSAERPEGSISTLTIQRTEQRDSAMYRCASSLASSATYEQYFGPGTRLTVT.